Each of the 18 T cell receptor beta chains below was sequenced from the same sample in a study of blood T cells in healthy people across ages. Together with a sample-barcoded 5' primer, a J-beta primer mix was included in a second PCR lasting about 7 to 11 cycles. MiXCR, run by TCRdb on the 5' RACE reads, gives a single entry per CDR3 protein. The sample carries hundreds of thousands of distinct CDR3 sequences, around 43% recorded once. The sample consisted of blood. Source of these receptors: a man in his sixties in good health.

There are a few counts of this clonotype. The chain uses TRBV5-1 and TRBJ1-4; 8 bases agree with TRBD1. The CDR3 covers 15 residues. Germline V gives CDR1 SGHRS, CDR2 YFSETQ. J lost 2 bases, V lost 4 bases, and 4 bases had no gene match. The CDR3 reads CASSTTGGTNEKLFF. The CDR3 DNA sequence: TGCGCCAGCAGCACCACAGGGGGGACTAATGAAAAACTGTTTTTT.

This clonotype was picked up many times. Written as DNA, the CDR3 is TGTGCCAGCAGCCAATCAGCCAGCAATCAGCCCCAGCATTTT. Its protein product is CASSQSASNQPQHF. The rearrangement joins TRBV3-1 to TRBJ1-5; D remains unclear. Trimming shortened V by 2 bases and J by 1 base, and 6 bases separated the two germline ends. CDR1 and CDR2 from the germline V gene are LGHDT and YNNKEL (reference sequence). CDR3 size: 14 residues.

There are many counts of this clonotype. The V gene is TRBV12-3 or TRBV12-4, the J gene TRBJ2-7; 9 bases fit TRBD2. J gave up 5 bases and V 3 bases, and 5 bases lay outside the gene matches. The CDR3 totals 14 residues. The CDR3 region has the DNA TGTGCCAGCAGTTTGGGTAGCGGGGGACACGAGCAGTACTTC. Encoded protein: CASSLGSGGHEQYF.

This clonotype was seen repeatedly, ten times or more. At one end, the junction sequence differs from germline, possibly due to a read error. The CDR3 reads CASSPRLAGGPGNIQYF. For the CDR3, the DNA is TGTGCCAGCAGCCCCCGGTTAGCGGGGGGGCCCGGGAACATTCAGTACTTC. This chain links TRBV5-1 with TRBJ2-4, with 11 bases fitting TRBD2. The CDR3 extends over 17 amino acids. Germline CDR1 and CDR2: SGHRS and YFSETQ.

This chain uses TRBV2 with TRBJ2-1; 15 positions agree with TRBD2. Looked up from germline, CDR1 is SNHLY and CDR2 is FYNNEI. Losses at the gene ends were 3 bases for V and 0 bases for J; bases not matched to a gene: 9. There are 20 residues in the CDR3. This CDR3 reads CASSDPGLAGGRSSYNEQFF. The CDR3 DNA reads TGTGCCAGCAGTGATCCGGGACTAGCGGGGGGACGAAGCTCCTACAATGAGCAGTTCTTC.

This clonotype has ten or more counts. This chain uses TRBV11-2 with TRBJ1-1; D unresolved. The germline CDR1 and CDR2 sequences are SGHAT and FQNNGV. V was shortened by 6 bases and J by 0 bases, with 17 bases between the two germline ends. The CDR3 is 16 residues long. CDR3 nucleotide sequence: TGTGCCAGCAGTCCCGGAAGCAGTGCATTGAACACTGAAGCTTTCTTT. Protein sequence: CASSPGSSALNTEAFF.

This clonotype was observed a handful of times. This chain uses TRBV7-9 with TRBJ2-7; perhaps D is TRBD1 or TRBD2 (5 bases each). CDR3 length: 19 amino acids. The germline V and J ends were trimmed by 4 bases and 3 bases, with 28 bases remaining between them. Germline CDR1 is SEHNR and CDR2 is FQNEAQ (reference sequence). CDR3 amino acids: CASSSNRYDSGRPSYEQYF. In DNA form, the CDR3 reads TGTGCCAGCAGCTCAAACAGGTACGATTCGGGGCGACCGAGCTACGAGCAGTACTTC.

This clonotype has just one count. The CDR3: CATLTGAEAGANVLTF. The CDR3 nucleotides read TGTGCCACCCTTACAGGGGCAGAGGCTGGGGCCAACGTCCTGACTTTC. The chain couples TRBV6-2 or TRBV6-3 to TRBJ2-6; TRBD1 aligns across 7 bases. The trim removed 10 bases at V and 2 bases at J, leaving 11 bases unmatched. The germline gives CDR1 MNHEY, CDR2 SVGEGT. There are 16 residues in the CDR3.

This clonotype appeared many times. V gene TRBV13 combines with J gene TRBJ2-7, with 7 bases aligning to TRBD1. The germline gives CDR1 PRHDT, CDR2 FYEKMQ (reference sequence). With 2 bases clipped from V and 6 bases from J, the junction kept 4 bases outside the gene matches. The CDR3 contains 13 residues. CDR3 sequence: CASSLMTGREQYF. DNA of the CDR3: TGTGCCAGCAGCTTAATGACAGGGCGCGAGCAGTACTTC.

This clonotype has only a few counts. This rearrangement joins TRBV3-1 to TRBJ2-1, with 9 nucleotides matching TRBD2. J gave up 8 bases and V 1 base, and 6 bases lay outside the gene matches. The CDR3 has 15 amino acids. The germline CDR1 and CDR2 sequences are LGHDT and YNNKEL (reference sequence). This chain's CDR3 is CASSQVRGGGHEQFF. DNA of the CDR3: TGTGCCAGCAGCCAAGTGCGGGGGGGCGGCCATGAGCAGTTCTTC.

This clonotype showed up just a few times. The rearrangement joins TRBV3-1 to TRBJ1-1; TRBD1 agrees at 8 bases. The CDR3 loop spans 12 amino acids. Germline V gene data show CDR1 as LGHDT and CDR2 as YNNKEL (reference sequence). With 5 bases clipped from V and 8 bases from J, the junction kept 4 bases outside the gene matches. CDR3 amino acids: CASSAGGAEAFF. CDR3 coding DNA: TGTGCCAGCAGCGCAGGGGGCGCAGAAGCTTTCTTT. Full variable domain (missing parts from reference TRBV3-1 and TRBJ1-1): DTAVSQTPKYLVTQMGNDKSIKCEQNLGHDTMYWYKQDSKKFLKIMFSYNNKELIINETVPNRFSPKSPDKAHLNLHINSLELGDSAVYFCASSAGGAEAFFGQGTRLTVV.

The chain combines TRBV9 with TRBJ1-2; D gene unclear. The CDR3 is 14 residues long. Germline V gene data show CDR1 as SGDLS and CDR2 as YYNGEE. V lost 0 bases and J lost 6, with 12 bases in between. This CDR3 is CASSVDTLNHGYTF. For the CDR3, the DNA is TGTGCCAGCAGCGTAGACACCCTAAACCATGGCTACACCTTC.

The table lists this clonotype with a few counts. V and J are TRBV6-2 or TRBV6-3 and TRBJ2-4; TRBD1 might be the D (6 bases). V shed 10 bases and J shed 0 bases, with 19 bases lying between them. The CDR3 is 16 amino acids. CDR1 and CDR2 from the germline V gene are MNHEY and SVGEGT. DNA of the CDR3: TGTGCCACCTTGTACATGGGGGCTAGAGCCAAAAACATTCAGTACTTC. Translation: CATLYMGARAKNIQYF.

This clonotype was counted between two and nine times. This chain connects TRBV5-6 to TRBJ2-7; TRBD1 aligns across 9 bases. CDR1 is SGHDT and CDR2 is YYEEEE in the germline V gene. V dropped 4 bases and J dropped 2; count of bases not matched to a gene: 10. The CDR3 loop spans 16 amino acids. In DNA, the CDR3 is TGTGCCAGCAGCGCCCCTTGGGGGACAGGGACCTACGAGCAGTACTTC. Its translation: CASSAPWGTGTYEQYF.

CDR3 in DNA: TGTGCCAGCAGCTCCTCCCCGGCAGTCACAGATACGCAGTATTTT. Residues: CASSSSPAVTDTQYF. The chain links TRBV9 to TRBJ2-3, with D hard to call. The germline V gene encodes CDR1 SGDLS and CDR2 YYNGEE. There are 15 residues in the CDR3. The V end was cut by 4 bases, the J end by 2 bases, with 14 bases between.

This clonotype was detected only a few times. CDR3 DNA: TGTGCCATCGGGGGACAGGGGCTACCGGAGTTCTTC. Translated: CAIGGQGLPEFF. This sequence joins TRBV10-3 and TRBJ2-1, with 10 bases aligning to TRBD1. Unmatched junction bases numbered 9, after V lost 8 bases and J lost 14 bases. CDR3 length equals 12 residues. Germline CDR1 ENHRY, CDR2 SYGVKD.

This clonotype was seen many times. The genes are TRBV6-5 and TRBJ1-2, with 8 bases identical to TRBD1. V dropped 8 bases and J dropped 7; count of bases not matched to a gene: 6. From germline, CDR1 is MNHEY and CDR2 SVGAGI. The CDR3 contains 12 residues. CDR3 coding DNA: TGTGCCAGCGGGCAGGGGGCGGTTGGCTACACCTTC. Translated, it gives CASGQGAVGYTF.

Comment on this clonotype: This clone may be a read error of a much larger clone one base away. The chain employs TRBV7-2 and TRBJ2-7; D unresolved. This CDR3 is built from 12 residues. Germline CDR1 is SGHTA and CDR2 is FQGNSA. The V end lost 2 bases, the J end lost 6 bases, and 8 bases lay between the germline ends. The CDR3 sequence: CASSLITAEQYF. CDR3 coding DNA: TGTGCCAGCAGCTTAATTACGGCCGAGCAGTACTTC.